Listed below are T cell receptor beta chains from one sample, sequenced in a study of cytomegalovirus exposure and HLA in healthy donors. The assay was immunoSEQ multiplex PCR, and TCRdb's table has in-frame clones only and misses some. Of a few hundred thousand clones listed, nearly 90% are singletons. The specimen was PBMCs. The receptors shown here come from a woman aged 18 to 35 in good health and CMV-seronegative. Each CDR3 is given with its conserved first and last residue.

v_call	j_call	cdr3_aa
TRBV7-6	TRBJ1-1	CASSSGPEGTEAFF
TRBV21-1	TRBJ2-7	CASSKVIRGSYEQYF
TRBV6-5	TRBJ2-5	CASSYRGGETQYF
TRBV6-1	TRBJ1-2	CASSEWASDGSYGYTF
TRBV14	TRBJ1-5	CASSQVSGQPQHF
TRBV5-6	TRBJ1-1	CASSLGGADTEAFF
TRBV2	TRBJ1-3	CASSDVSRGGNTIYF
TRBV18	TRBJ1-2	CASSPPVQSPGYTF
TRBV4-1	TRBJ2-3	CASSQVGQPDTQYF
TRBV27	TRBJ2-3	CASGEVISTDTQYF
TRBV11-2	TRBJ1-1	CASRRTGLESFF
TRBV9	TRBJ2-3	CASSVVAGGSGTDTQYF
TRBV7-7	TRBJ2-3	CASSEGLAGGTDTQYF
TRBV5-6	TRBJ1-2	CASSLQGADYGYTF
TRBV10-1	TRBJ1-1	CASSGQENTEAFF
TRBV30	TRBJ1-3	CAWSLGTSSGNTIYF
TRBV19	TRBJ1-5	CASSILDRDQPQHF
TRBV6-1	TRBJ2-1	CASSEDATYNEQFF